The 9 T cell receptor beta chains listed next were all sequenced from one sample in a study of control samples from healthy donors and cancer patients. Profiled with immunoSEQ multiplex PCR; TCRdb holds only in-frame clones, not every one. The data contain about 150,000 clones, almost 90% of them singletons. The specimen was blood. These receptors originate from a man aged 18 to 29 in good health.

This clone has just a few counts. The DNA for the CDR3 is TGTGCCAGCAGTGAAAGAGGGACTAAAGGAGATACGCAGTATTTT. This sequence encodes CASSERGTKGDTQYF. This rearrangement joins TRBV6-1 to TRBJ2-3; 7 nucleotides match TRBD2. Germline V lookup: CDR1 MNHNS, CDR2 SASEGT. V lost 2 bases and J lost 5; bases outside the gene matches: 7. The CDR3 is 15 residues long.

The J gene is TRBJ1-1, the V gene TRBV5-4; 8 nucleotides line up with TRBD1. The CDR3 extends over 15 amino acids. The germline V gene has CDR1 SGHNT and CDR2 YYREEE (reference sequence). Trimming removed 4 bases from V and 2 bases from J; junction bases left unmatched: 7. CDR3 sequence reads: CASSHRTGPNTEAFF. DNA of the CDR3: TGTGCCAGCAGCCACCGGACAGGGCCCAACACTGAAGCTTTCTTT.

The chain combines TRBV6-5 with TRBJ2-3, with D perhaps TRBD1 (7 bases). Germline values: CDR1 MNHEY, CDR2 SVGAGI. This CDR3 is built from 15 residues. V was cut by 8 bases and J by 3 bases, with 18 bases left in between. The CDR3 reads CASHRRGQGTDTQYF. The CDR3 DNA is TGTGCCAGCCACAGGAGGGGGCAAGGGACAGATACGCAGTATTTT.

The V gene is TRBV21-1, the J gene TRBJ2-5; the table assigns TRBD2, which was not confirmed against the DNA. TRBV21-1 is flagged as a pseudogene. There are 20 residues in the CDR3. The DNA of the CDR3 is TGTGCCAGCAGCAAAGCGGGCAGCCCGGAGGGGTTTGCTTTCTTTGAGACCCAGTACTTC. Translating gives CASSKAGSPEGFAFFETQYF.

The chain joins TRBV28 to TRBJ1-1; D gene unclear. Germline V gene data show CDR1 as MDHEN and CDR2 as SYDVKM. The CDR3 loop spans 15 amino acids. With 6 bases removed from V and 0 bases from J, the gap between germline ends came to 14 bases. CDR3 coding DNA: TGTGCCAGCAGCCCCTTGGGGTTTATGAACACTGAAGCTTTCTTT. Its protein product is CASSPLGFMNTEAFF.

V and J are TRBV7-9 and TRBJ2-5; possibly TRBD1 for D (6 bases). Germline loops: CDR1 SEHNR, CDR2 FQNEAQ (reference sequence). The CDR3 loop spans 13 amino acids. V was pared by 9 bases and J by 2 bases, with 13 bases between. The CDR3 sequence: CASQDRNQETQYF. The CDR3 DNA follows: TGTGCCAGTCAAGACAGGAATCAAGAGACCCAGTACTTC.

The chain employs TRBV4-3 and TRBJ1-2; 9 positions match TRBD1. This CDR3 is 15 amino acids long. Per germline, CDR1 LGHNA and CDR2 YSLEER. V shed 0 bases and J 3 bases; nucleotides not matched to a gene: 2. The CDR3 coding sequence is TGCGCCAGCAGCCAAGACCGGGACAGGGACTATGGCTACACCTTC. It translates to CASSQDRDRDYGYTF.

This clone is termed medium-sized (0.01 to 0.1%). The V gene is TRBV6-5, the J gene TRBJ2-2; D possibly corresponds to TRBD2 (6 bases). Looked up from germline, CDR1 is MNHEY and CDR2 is SVGAGI. V lost 6 bases to trimming and J lost 3 bases, with 14 bases between them. The CDR3 has 15 residues. CDR3 protein: CASSRGEEHTGELFF. The CDR3 DNA reads as TGTGCCAGCAGCCGTGGGGAGGAACACACCGGGGAGCTGTTTTTT.

The chain's CDR3 is CASSPAGKRDTEAFF. The CDR3 nucleotides read TGTGCCAGCAGTCCCGCAGGGAAACGAGACACTGAAGCTTTCTTT. The chain employs TRBV28 and TRBJ1-1; maybe TRBD1 (5 bases). This CDR3 is 15 amino acids long. V lost 5 bases and J 3 bases, leaving 16 bases between the germline ends. Germline V gene data show CDR1 as MDHEN and CDR2 as SYDVKM.